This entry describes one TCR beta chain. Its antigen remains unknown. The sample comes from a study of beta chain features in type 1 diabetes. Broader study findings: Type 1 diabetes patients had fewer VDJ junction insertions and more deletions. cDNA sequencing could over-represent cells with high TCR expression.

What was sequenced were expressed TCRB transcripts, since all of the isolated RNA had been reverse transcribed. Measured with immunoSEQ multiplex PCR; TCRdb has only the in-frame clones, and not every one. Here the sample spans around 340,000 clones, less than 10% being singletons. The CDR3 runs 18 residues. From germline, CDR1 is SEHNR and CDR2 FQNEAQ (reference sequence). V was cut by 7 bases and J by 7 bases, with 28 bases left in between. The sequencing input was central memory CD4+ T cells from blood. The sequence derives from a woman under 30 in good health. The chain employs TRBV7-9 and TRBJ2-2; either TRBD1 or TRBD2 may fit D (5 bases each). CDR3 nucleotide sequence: TGTGCCAGCACTCCCCTTGAGGTTTTCGAGGGGCTGGGCGGGGAGCTGTTTTTT. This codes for CASTPLEVFEGLGGELFF.